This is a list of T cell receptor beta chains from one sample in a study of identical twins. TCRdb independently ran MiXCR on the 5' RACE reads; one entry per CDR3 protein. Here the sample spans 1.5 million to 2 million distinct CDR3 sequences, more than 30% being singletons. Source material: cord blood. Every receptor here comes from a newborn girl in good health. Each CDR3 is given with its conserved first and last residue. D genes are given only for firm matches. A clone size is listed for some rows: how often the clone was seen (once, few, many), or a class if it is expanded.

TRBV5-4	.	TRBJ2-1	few	TGTGCCAGCAGGCCCCCGCGGGCGAAATATGAGCAGTTCTTC	CASRPPRAKYEQFF
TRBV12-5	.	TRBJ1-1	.	TGTGCTAGTGGTTTGGTACTCCCGGGACACCCGAACACTGAAGCTTTCTTT	CASGLVLPGHPNTEAFF
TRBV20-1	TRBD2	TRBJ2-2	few	TGCAGTGCAGATCTTGGACTAGCGGCCCTTAACACCGGGGAGCTGTTTTTT	CSADLGLAALNTGELFF
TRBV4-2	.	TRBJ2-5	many	TGTGCCAGCAGCCAAGATCGGCAGACCCAGTACTTC	CASSQDRQTQYF
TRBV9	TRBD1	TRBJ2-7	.	TGTGCCAGCAGCGTCCTTCCGGGACAGGAACGATCCGAGCAGTACTTC	CASSVLPGQERSEQYF
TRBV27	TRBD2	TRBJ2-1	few	TGTGCCAGCAGTCTCCGGACTAGCGGGAGTAGGTATGAGCAGTTCTTC	CASSLRTSGSRYEQFF
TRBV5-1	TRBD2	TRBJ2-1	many	TGTGCCAGCAGCTCGACTAGCGGCTCCTACAATGAGCAGTTCTTC	CASSSTSGSYNEQFF
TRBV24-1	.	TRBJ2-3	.	TGTGCCACCAGTGATTTGCAAGGTCTTACAGCTAGCACAGATACGCAGTATTTT	CATSDLQGLTASTDTQYF
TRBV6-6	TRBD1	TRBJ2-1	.	TGTGCCAGCAGCTCCCCCCGGGGACAGGGGGCTTTAAATGAGCAGTTCTTC	CASSSPRGQGALNEQFF
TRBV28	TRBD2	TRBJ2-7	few	TGTGCCAGCAGTTCCCTTAGGGCTAGCGGGAGGCCGCGTTCCTACTACGAGCAGTACTTC	CASSSLRASGRPRSYYEQYF
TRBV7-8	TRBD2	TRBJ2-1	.	TGTGCCAGCAGCTTAGCCCTGACTAGCGGGGGTGGCGACAATGAGCAGTTCTTC	CASSLALTSGGGDNEQFF
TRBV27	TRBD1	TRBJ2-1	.	TGTGCCAGCCGGACAGGGGCTGTGAATGAGCAGTTCTTC	CASRTGAVNEQFF
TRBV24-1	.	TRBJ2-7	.	TGTGCCACCAGTGATGGGACCTACGAGCAGTACTTC	CATSDGTYEQYF
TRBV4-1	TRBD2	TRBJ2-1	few	TGCGCCAGCAGCCAAGGGACTAGCGGGAGGTCCTACAATGAGCAGTTCTTC	CASSQGTSGRSYNEQFF
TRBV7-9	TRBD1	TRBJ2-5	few	TGTGCCAGCAGCTTAGCGGGGCGGACAGGCTACCAAGAGACCCAGTACTTC	CASSLAGRTGYQETQYF
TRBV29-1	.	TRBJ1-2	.	TGCAGCGTTGAAACAGGGCTATATGGCTACACCTTC	CSVETGLYGYTF
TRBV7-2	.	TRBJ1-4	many	TGTGCCAGCAGCGCCCATGAAAAACTGTTTTTT	CASSAHEKLFF
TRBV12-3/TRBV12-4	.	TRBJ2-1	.	TGTGCCAGCAAGGACTCGAACAGCAATGAGCAGTTCTTC	CASKDSNSNEQFF
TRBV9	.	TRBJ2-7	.	TGTGCCAGCAGCGTAACCCCCGTCCGAAGGGTCGGCTCCTACAATGAGCAGTACTTC	CASSVTPVRRVGSYNEQYF
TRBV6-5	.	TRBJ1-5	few	TGTGCCAGCAGGACCAGGGGTAAGCCCCAGCATTTT	CASRTRGKPQHF
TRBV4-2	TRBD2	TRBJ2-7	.	TGTGCCAGCAGCCAAGATCCTTTCGGGACTAGTTGGTACGAGCAGTACTTC	CASSQDPFGTSWYEQYF
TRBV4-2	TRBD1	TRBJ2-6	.	TGTGCCAGCAGCCAAGGAAAAACAGGGGGACTGTCTGGGGCCAACGTCCTGACTTTC	CASSQGKTGGLSGANVLTF
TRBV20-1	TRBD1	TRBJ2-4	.	TGCAGTGCTAGACCAGGGGGCGCCAGGGACATTCAGTACTTC	CSARPGGARDIQYF
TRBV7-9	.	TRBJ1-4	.	TGTGCCAGCAGCCGGCCGGACTTTGTTAATGAAAAACTGTTTTTT	CASSRPDFVNEKLFF
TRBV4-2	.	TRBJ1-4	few	TGTGCCAGCAGCCAAGACCTTAATGAAAAACTGTTTTTT	CASSQDLNEKLFF
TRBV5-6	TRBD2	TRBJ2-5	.	TGTGCCAGCAGCTTACCGACTAGCTTGGAGACCCAGTACTTC	CASSLPTSLETQYF
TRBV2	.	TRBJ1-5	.	TGTGCCAGCAGTGTAATCGTAGGGCAGCCCCAGCATTTT	CASSVIVGQPQHF
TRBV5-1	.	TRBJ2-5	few	TGCGCCAGCAAGGACCCTATGTTGGAGACCCAGTACTTC	CASKDPMLETQYF
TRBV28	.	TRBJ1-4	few	TGTGCCAGCAGTCCCCCGCTTAATGAAAAACTGTTTTTT	CASSPPLNEKLFF
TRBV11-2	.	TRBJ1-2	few	TGTGCCAGCAGCTTGGGGTTCGTTAGCGCCTATGGCTACACCTTC	CASSLGFVSAYGYTF
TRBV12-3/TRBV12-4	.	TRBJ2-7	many	TGTGCCAGCAGCCCCTCCCCCTTCCACGGGCAGTACTTC	CASSPSPFHGQYF
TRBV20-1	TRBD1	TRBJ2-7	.	TGCAGTGCTCGCCGGGACAGGGGAGTTGGCGAGCAGTACTTC	CSARRDRGVGEQYF
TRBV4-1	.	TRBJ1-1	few	TGCGCCAGCAGCCAAGTCATCGGGATGAACACTGAAGCTTTCTTT	CASSQVIGMNTEAFF
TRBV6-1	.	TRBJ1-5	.	TGTGCCAGCAGTCGCCTCGGACAAGCTAGCAATCAGCCCCAGCATTTT	CASSRLGQASNQPQHF
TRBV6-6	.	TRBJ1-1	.	TGTGCCAGCAGTTACCCTCCCGAAGCTTTCTTT	CASSYPPEAFF
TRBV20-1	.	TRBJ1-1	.	TGCAGTGCTGGAGGGGGGGAGAACACTGAAGCTTTCTTT	CSAGGGENTEAFF
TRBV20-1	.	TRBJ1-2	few	TGCAGTGCTAGAGACGGCGGGGCTACTAACTATGGCTACACCTTC	CSARDGGATNYGYTF
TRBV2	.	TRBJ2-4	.	TGTGCCAGCAGCGACCGGGCCTTCCAAAACATTCAGTACTTC	CASSDRAFQNIQYF
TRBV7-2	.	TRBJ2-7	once	TGTGCCAGCAGCTTAATAAGTGGGGCAGCGCTCCCCTACGAGCAGTACTTC	CASSLISGAALPYEQYF
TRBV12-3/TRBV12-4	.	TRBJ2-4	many	TGTGCCAGCAGTTTATCCCAGGTGGTGAACATTCAGTACTTC	CASSLSQVVNIQYF
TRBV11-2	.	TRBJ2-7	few	TGTGCCAGCAGCAAAGGGAGGACCTACGAGCAGTACTTC	CASSKGRTYEQYF
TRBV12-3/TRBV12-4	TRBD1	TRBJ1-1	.	TGTGCCAGCAGTTCCGGTAGGACAGGGAGGAACACTGAAGCTTTCTTT	CASSSGRTGRNTEAFF
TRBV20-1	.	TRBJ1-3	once	TGCAGTGCTAGAGGACCCCGGGGCCGCTTCTCTGGAAACACCATATATTTT	CSARGPRGRFSGNTIYF
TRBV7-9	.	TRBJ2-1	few	TGTGCCAGCAGCTTAGAATCTAGCATACGGGACTACAATGAGCAGTTCTTC	CASSLESSIRDYNEQFF
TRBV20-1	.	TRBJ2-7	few	TGCAGTGCTAGAGATCGACCTTGGGGGGGCCAAGGCTACGAGCAGTACTTC	CSARDRPWGGQGYEQYF